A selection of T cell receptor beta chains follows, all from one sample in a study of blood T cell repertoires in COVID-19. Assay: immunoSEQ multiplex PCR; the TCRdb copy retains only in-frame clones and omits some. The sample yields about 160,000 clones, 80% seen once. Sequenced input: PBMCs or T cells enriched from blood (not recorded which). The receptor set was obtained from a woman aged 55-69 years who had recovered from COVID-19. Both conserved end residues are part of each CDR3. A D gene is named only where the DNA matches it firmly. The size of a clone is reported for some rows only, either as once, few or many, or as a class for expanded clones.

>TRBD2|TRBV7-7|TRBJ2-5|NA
TGTGCCAGCAGCTCCGAACCCAGTAGCGGGGGGGTTCGTGTGACCCAGTACTTC
CASSSEPSSGGVRVTQYF
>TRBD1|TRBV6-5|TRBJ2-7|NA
TGTGCCAGCAGTTACTCTGGACAGGGCTCCTACGAGCAGTACTTC
CASSYSGQGSYEQYF
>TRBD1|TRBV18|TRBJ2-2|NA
TGTGCCAGCTCTTCGGGACAGGGTGTCCTCGGGGAGCTGTTTTTT
CASSSGQGVLGELFF
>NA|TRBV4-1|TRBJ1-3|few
TGCGCCAGCAGCCAAGCTGGGCAGCAAAGAGGAAACACCATATATTTT
CASSQAGQQRGNTIYF
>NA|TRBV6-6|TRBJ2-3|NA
TGTGCCAGCAGTCAAGAGAGAACAGATACGCAGTATTTT
CASSQERTDTQYF
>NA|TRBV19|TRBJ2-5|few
TGTGCCAGTAGCCTTGGGGGCTTGCTGGGGGAGACCCAGTACTTC
CASSLGGLLGETQYF
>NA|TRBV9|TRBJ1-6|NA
TGTGCCAGCAGCGTGGGGGGGCTTGGTTATAATTCACCCCTCCACTTT
CASSVGGLGYNSPLHF
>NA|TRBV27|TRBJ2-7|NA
TGTGCCAGCAGTGCGCAGGGGTACGAGCAGTACTTC
CASSAQGYEQYF
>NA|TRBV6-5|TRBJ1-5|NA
TGTGCCAGCACGATGTGGGGCGGCAATCAGCCCCAGCATTTT
CASTMWGGNQPQHF
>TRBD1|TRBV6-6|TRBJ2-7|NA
TGTGCCAGCAGGTTGACCGGGACAGGGGGCGACGAGCAGTACTTC
CASRLTGTGGDEQYF
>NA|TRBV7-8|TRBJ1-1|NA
TGTGCCAGCAGTCGCGGACTCAACACTGAAGCTTTCTTT
CASSRGLNTEAFF
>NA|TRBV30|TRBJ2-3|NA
TGTGCCTGGGAGAACACAGATACGCAGTATTTT
CAWENTDTQYF
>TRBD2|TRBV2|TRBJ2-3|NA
TGTGCCAGCAGTGCTGCACTAGCGGCTAGCACAGATACGCAGTATTTT
CASSAALAASTDTQYF
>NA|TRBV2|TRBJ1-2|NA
TGTGCCAGCAGATCGGACAGTTGGGGCTACACCTTC
CASRSDSWGYTF
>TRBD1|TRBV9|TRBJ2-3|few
TGTGCCAGCAGGAAGGGGGCTAGCACAGATACGCAGTATTTT
CASRKGASTDTQYF
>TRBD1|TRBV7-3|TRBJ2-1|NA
TGTGCCAGCAGCTTAAAGGGACAGGGGGCCTCGGGTTACAATGAGCAGTTCTTC
CASSLKGQGASGYNEQFF
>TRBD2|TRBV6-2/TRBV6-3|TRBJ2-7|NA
TGTGCCAGCAGCCGCGGGACTAGCGGGTCTAAGGAGCAGTACTTC
CASSRGTSGSKEQYF
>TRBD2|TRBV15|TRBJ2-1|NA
TGTGCCACCAGCAGATGGACTAGTGGCAATGAGCAGTTCTTC
CATSRWTSGNEQFF
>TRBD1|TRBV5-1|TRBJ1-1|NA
TGCGCCAGCAGCTTGGGAACAGGGGGGAACACTGAAGCTTTCTTT
CASSLGTGGNTEAFF
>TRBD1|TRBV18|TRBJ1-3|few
TGTGCCAGCTCACCAATGACAGGGGCTGGAAACACCATATATTTT
CASSPMTGAGNTIYF
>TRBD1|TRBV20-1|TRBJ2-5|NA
TGCAGTGCTAGTGATTCAGGGGCAGGGGGTCAAGAGACCCAGTACTTC
CSASDSGAGGQETQYF
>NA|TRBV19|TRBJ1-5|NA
TGTGCCAGTAGTATGAGTAGCAATCAGCCCCAGCATTTT
CASSMSSNQPQHF
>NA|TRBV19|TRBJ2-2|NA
TGTGCCAGTAGGGGGACACCGAACACCGGGGAGCTGTTTTTT
CASRGTPNTGELFF
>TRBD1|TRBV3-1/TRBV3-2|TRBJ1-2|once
TGTGCCAGCAGCCAAGATGGCAGGGGGTTCTATGGCTACACCTTC
CASSQDGRGFYGYTF
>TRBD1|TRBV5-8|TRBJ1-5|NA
TGTGCCAGCAGCCACGACAGGGGCCGCCATCAGCCCCAGCATTTT
CASSHDRGRHQPQHF
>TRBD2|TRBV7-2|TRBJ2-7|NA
TGTGCCAGCAGCTTAGCTAGCGGGGGGGCTAGGGAGCAGTACTTC
CASSLASGGAREQYF
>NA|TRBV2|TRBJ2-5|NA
TGTGCCACTAAGAAGGCGATCGGGTCCCCAGAGACCCAGTACTTC
CATKKAIGSPETQYF
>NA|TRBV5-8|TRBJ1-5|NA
TGTGCCAGCAGCTTGACCACGTCAGGGGAAGGGAGCAATCAGCCCCAGCATTTT
CASSLTTSGEGSNQPQHF
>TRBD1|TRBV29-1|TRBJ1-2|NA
TGCAGCGTTGAATTTTGGGGACAGGGAAGAAATGGCTACACCTTC
CSVEFWGQGRNGYTF
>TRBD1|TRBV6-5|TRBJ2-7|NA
TGTGCCAGCAGCGCAGGGGGCCGGGAGCAGTACTTC
CASSAGGREQYF
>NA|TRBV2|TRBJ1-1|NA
TGTGCCAGCAGCGACGACAGGAACACTGAAGCTTTCTTT
CASSDDRNTEAFF
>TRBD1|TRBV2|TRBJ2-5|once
TGTGCCAGCTATTTAGGGGGCGGGGAGACCCAGTACTTC
CASYLGGGETQYF
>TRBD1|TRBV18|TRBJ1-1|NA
TGTGCCAGCTCCCCACGGACAGGGGGCATGGACACTGAAGCTTTCTTT
CASSPRTGGMDTEAFF
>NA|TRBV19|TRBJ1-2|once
TGTGCCAGTAGACCCGACAAGAACTATGGCTACACCTTC
CASRPDKNYGYTF
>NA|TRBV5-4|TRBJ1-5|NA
TGTGCCACACGGCCCAGGGCCTTGTATAGCAATCAGCCCCAGCATTTT
CATRPRALYSNQPQHF
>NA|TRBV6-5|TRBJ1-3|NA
TGTGCCAGCAGTATGACAGGAATTAACACCATATATTTT
CASSMTGINTIYF
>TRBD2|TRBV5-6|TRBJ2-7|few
TGTGCCAGCAGCCAATTAAAGACTAGCGGGGCCTACGAGCAGTACTTC
CASSQLKTSGAYEQYF
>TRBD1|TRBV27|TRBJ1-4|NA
TGTGCCAGCAGTAGGGACAGGGGGGAAAAACTGTTTTTT
CASSRDRGEKLFF
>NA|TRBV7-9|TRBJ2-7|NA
TGTGCCAGCAGCTCCCCCGGGCCCGGGATCTACGAGCAGTACTTC
CASSSPGPGIYEQYF
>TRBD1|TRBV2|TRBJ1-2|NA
TGTGCCAGCAGCCCCCAGGGGGGAAGGTTGGGCTACACCTTC
CASSPQGGRLGYTF
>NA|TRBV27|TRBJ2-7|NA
TGTGCCAGCAGTTTAAATCAGGGGACGGACGAGCAGTACTTC
CASSLNQGTDEQYF
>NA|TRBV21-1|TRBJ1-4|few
TGTGCCAGCAGCAAACCAGCAGGGTGTTATGAAAAACTGTTTTTT
CASSKPAGCYEKLFF